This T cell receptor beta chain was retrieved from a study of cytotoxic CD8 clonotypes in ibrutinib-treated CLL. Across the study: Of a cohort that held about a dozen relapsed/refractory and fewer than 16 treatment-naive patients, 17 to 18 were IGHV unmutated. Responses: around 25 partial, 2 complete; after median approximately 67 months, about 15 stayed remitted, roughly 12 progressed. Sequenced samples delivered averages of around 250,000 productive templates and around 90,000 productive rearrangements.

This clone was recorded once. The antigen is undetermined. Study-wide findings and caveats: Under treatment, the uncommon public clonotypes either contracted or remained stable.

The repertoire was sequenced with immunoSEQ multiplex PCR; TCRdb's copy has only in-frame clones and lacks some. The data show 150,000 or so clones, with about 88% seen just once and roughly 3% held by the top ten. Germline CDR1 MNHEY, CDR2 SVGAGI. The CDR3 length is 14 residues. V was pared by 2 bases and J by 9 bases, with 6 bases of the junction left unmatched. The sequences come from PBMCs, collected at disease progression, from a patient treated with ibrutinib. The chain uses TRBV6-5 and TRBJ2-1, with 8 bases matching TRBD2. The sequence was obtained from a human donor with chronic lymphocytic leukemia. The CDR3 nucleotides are TGTGCCAGCAGTTACCAAGCGGGAGCCTTTGAGCAGTTCTTC. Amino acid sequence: CASSYQAGAFEQFF.